What follows is one TCR beta chain and its context. Its antigen remains unidentified. CDR3 length: 14 residues. Germline CDR1 and CDR2: MDHEN and SYDVKM. The J segment lost 6 bases and the V segment lost 6 bases, leaving 8 bases of the junction unmatched. The data originate from a study of cytomegalovirus exposure and HLA in healthy donors. PCR amplification relied on 60 Vbeta primers (plus 13 Jbeta primers). Produced via immunoSEQ multiplex PCR; TCRdb's table is partial and in-frame only. The table shows fewer than 200,000 clones, with approximately 77% occurring only once. The study's findings and limits: Previously analyzed data showed that most TCR beta V segments were productive at a frequency of about 90% or about 30%. Investigators reported approximately 170 TCR beta chains as tied to cytomegalovirus. In a later analysis, 16,951 TCR beta sequences were associated with HLA alleles at 0.05 false discovery rate.

Sequenced: PBMCs. This chain uses TRBV28 with TRBJ1-1; 9 bases agree with TRBD1. This TCR derives from a female donor in good health and CMV-seronegative. The CDR3 region has the DNA TGTGCCAGCAGCCTACAGGGGGCTAAAGCTGAAGCTTTCTTT. Residues: CASSLQGAKAEAFF.